The rows below give T cell receptor beta chains drawn from one sample of a study of cytomegalovirus exposure and HLA in healthy donors. Generated by immunoSEQ multiplex PCR, the TCRdb table keeps only in-frame clones and is missing some. This sample's clone table lists about 64,000 clones. Sample: PBMCs. Source of these receptors: a woman aged 18-29 years in good health and CMV-seronegative. Both conserved end residues are trimmed from each CDR3. Each record gives: V gene, J gene, CDR3 protein.

TRBV25-1	TRBJ1-1	ASSPRSREGAF
TRBV9	TRBJ2-3	ASSVGRRTPTDTQY
TRBV5-1	TRBJ1-5	ASSLVSGPNQPQH
TRBV4-1	TRBJ1-4	ASSQLQGAREKLF
TRBV29-1	TRBJ2-7	SVAGTGDSYEQY
TRBV29-1	TRBJ2-7	SVESNQGTSYEQY
TRBV7-9	TRBJ2-7	ASSTTTSGNSYEQY
TRBV18	TRBJ2-2	ASSPRQGSAGELF
TRBV7-2	TRBJ2-7	ASSLPGTRDEQY
TRBV7-7	TRBJ2-5	ASSLGTSQETQY
TRBV5-1	TRBJ2-1	ASSLGGTSRYNEQF
TRBV9	TRBJ2-1	ASSEGQDPIIGEQF
TRBV10-3	TRBJ2-3	AISASGRTTDTQY
TRBV11-3	TRBJ1-2	ASSLTGGTLYGYT
TRBV10-1	TRBJ1-2	ASSEWQGYGYT
TRBV6-6	TRBJ1-4	ASRFQQGIEKLF